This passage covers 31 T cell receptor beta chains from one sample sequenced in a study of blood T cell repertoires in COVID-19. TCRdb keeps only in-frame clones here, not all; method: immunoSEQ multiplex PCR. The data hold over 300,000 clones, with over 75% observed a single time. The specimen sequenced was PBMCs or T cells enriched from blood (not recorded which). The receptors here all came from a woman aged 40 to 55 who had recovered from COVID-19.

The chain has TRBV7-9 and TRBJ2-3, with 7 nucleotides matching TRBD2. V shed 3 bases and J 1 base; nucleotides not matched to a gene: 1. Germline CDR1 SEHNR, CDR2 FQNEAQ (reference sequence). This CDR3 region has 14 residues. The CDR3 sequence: CASSFGGGTDTQYF. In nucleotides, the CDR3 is TGTGCCAGCAGCTTTGGGGGGGGCACAGATACGCAGTATTTT.

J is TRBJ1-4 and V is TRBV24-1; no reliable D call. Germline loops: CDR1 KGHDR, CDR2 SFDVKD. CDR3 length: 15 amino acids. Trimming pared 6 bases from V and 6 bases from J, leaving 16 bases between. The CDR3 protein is CATSPGVRVDEKLFF. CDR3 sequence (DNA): TGTGCCACCAGTCCGGGAGTCCGAGTCGATGAAAAACTGTTTTTT.

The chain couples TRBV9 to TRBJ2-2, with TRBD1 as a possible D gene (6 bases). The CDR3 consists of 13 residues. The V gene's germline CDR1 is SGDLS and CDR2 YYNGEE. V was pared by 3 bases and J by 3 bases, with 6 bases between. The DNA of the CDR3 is TGTGCCAGCAGCGACAGGGACACCGGGGAGCTGTTTTTT. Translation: CASSDRDTGELFF.

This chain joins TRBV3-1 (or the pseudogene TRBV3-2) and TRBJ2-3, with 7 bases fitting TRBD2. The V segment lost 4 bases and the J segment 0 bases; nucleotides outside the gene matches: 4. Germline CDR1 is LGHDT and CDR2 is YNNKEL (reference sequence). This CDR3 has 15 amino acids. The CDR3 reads CASSPTSSSTDTQYF. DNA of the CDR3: TGTGCCAGCAGCCCGACTAGCAGTAGCACAGATACGCAGTATTTT.

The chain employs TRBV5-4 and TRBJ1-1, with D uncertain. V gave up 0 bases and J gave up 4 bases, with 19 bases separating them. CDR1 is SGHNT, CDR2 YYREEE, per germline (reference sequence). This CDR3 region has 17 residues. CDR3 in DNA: TGTGCCAGCAGCTTGGCCGGGGTACGGCAGATCGGCACTGAAGCTTTCTTT. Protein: CASSLAGVRQIGTEAFF.

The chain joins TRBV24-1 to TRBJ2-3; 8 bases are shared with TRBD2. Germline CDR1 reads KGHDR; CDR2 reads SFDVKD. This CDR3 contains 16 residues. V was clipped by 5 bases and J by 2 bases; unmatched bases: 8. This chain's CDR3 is CATSGGARGDTDTQYF. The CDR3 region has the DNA TGTGCCACCAGTGGTGGGGCGCGGGGGGACACAGATACGCAGTATTTT.

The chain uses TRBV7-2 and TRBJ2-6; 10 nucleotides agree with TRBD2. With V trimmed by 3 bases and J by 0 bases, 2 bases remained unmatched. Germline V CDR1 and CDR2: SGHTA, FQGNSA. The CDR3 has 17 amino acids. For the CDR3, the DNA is TGTGCCAGCAGCTTTACTAGCGGGACCTCTGGGGCCAACGTCCTGACTTTC. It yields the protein CASSFTSGTSGANVLTF. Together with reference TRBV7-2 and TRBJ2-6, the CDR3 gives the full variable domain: GAGVSQSPSNKVTEKGKDVELRCDPISGHTALYWYRQSLGQGLEFLIYFQGNSAPDKSGLPSDRFSAERTGGSVSTLTIQRTQQEDSAVYLCASSFTSGTSGANVLTFGAGSRLTVL.

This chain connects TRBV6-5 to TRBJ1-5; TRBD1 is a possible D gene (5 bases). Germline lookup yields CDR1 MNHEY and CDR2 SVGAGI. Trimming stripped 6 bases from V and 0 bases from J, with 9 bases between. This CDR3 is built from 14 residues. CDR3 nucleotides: TGTGCCAGCAGCCAAAGGGGTAGCAATCAGCCCCAGCATTTT. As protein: CASSQRGSNQPQHF.

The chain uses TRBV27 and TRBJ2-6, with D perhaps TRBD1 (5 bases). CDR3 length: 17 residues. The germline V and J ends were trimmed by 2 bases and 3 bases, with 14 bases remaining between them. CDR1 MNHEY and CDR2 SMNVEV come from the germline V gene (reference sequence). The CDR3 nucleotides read TGTGCCAGCAGTTTAAGGCAGGGTGATAGTGGGGCCAACGTCCTGACTTTC. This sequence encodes CASSLRQGDSGANVLTF. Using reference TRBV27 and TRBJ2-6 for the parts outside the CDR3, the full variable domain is EAQVTQNPRYLITVTGKKLTVTCSQNMNHEYMSWYRQDPGLGLRQIYYSMNVEVTDKGDVPEGYKVSRKEKRNFPLILESPSPNQTSLYFCASSLRQGDSGANVLTFGAGSRLTVL.

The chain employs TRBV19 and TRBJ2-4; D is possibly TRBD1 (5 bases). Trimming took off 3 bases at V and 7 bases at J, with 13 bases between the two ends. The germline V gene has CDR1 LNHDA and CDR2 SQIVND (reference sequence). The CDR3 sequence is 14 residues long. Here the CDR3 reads CASSILGVNNIQYF. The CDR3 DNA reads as TGTGCCAGTAGTATCTTAGGGGTAAATAACATTCAGTACTTC.

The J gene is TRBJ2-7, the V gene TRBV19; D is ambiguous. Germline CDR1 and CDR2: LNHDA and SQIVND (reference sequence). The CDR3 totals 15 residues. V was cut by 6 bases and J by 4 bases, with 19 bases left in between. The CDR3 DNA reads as TGTGCCAGTAGCCACAGAACTCCTGGCCGTTACGAGCAGTACTTC. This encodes CASSHRTPGRYEQYF. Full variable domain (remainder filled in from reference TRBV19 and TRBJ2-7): DGGITQSPKYLFRKEGQNVTLSCEQNLNHDAMYWYRQDPGQGLRLIYYSQIVNDFQKGDIAEGYSVSREKKESFPLTVTSAQKNPTAFYLCASSHRTPGRYEQYFGPGTRLTVT.

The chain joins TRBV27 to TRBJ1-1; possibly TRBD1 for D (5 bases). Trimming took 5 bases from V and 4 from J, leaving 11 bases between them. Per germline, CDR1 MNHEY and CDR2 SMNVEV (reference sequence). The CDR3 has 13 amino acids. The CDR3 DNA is TGTGCCAGCAGTCCCGAAAGGGGCACTGAAGCTTTCTTT. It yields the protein CASSPERGTEAFF.

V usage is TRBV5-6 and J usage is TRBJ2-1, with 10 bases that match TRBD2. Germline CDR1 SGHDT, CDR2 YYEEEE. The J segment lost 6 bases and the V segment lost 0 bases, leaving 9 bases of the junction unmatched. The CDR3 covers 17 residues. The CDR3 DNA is TGTGCCAGCAGCTTGGCCGCGGGACTAGCGATTGGCAATGAGCAGTTCTTC. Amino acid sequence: CASSLAAGLAIGNEQFF.

The CDR3 sequence is CASSGDSYGYTF. CDR3 DNA: TGTGCCAGCAGTGGCGACAGCTATGGCTACACCTTC. The chain recombines TRBV25-1 with TRBJ1-2; perhaps TRBD1 as D (5 bases). V shed 4 bases and J shed 4 bases, with 7 bases lying between them. The CDR3 is 12 amino acids. Germline CDR1 reads MGHDK; CDR2 reads SYGVNS.

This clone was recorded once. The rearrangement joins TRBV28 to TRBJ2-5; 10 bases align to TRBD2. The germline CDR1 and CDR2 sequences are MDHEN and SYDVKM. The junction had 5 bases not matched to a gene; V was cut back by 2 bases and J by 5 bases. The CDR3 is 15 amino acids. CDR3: CASSLLAGAKETQYF. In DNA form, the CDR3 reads TGTGCCAGCAGTTTACTAGCGGGGGCGAAGGAGACCCAGTACTTC.

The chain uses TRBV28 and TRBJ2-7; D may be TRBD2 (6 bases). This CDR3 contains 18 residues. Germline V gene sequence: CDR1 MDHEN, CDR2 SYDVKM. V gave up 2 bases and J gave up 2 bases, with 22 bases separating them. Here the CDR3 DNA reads TGTGCCAGCAGTTTAGGGACTTTCAGAGGGCCAGTCACCTACGAGCAGTACTTC. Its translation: CASSLGTFRGPVTYEQYF.

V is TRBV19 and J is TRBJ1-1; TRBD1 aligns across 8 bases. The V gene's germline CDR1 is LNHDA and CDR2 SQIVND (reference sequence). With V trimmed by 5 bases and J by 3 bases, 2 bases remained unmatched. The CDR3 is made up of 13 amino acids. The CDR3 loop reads CASSGQGHTEAFF. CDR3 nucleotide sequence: TGTGCCAGTAGTGGACAGGGACACACTGAAGCTTTCTTT.

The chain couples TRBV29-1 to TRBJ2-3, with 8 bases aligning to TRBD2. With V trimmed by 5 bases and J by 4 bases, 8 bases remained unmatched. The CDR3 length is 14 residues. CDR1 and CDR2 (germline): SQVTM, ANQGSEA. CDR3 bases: TGCAGCGTTTCTCTAGCGGGTGGTGCAGATACGCAGTATTTT. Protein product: CSVSLAGGADTQYF.

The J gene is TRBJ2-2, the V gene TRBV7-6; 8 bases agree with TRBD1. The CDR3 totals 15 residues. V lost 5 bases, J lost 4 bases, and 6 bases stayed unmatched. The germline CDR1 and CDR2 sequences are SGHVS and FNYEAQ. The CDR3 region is CASSVRQGITGELFF. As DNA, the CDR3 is TGTGCCAGCAGCGTTAGACAGGGGATCACCGGGGAGCTGTTTTTT.

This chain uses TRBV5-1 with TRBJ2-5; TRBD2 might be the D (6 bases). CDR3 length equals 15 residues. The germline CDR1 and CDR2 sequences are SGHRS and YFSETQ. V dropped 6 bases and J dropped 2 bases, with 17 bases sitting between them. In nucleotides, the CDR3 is TGCGCCAGCACTCGGGACTCCCCCCAGCAAGAGACCCAGTACTTC. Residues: CASTRDSPQQETQYF.

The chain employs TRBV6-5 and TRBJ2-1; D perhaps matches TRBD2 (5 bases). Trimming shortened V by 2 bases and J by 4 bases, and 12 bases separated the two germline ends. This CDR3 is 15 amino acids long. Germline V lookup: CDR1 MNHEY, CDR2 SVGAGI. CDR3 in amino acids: CASSYNWELYNEQFF. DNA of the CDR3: TGTGCCAGCAGTTACAATTGGGAGCTGTACAATGAGCAGTTCTTC.

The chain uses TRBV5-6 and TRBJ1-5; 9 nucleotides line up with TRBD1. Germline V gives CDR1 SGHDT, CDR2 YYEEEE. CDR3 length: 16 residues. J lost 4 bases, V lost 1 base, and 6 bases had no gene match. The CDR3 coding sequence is TGTGCCAGCAGCTTGAAAGGGGGACAGGGAAATCAGCCCCAGCATTTT. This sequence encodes CASSLKGGQGNQPQHF.

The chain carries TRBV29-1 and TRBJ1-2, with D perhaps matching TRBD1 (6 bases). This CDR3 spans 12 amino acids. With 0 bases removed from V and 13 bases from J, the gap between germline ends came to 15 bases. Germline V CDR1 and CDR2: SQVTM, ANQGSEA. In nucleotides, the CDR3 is TGCAGCGTTGAAGACCCTGGGGGCGAGACCACCTTC. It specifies CSVEDPGGETTF.

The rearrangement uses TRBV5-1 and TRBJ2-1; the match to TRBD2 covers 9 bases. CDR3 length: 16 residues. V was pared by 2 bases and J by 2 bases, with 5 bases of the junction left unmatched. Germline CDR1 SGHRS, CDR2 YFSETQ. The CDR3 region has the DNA TGCGCCAGCAGCTTTGTGCGCGGGGGGGCCTACAATGAGCAGTTCTTC. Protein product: CASSFVRGGAYNEQFF.

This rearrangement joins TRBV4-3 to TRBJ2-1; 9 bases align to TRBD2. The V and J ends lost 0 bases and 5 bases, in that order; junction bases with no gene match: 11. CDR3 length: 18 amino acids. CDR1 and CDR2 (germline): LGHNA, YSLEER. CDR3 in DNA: TGCGCCAGCAGCCAAGAAGATCTAGCGGGAAATTACCACAATGAGCAGTTCTTC. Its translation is CASSQEDLAGNYHNEQFF.

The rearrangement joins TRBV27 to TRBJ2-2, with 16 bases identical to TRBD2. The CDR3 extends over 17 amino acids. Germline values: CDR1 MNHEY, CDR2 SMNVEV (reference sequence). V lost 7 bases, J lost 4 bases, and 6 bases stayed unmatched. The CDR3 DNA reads TGTGCCAGCACCACGGGACTAGCGGGGGGGCGCACCGGGGAGCTGTTTTTT. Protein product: CASTTGLAGGRTGELFF.

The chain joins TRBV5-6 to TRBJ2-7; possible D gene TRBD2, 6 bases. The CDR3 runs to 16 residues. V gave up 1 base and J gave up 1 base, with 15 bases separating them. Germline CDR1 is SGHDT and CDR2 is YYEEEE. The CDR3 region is CASSLRSGGVSYEQYF. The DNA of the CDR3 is TGTGCCAGCAGCTTGCGAAGTGGCGGGGTTTCCTACGAGCAGTACTTC.

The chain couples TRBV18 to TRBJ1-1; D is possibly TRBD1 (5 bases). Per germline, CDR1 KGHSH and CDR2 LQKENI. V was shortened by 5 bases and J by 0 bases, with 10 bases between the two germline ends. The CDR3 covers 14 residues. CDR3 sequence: CASSGARMNTEAFF. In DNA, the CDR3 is TGTGCCAGCTCAGGGGCACGGATGAACACTGAAGCTTTCTTT.

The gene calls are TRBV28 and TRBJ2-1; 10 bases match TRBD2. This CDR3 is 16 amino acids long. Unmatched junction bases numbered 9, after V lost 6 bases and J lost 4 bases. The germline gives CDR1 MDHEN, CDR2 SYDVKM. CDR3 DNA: TGTGCCAGCAGATCCGGCGGACTAGCGGAGTACAATGAGCAGTTCTTC. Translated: CASRSGGLAEYNEQFF.

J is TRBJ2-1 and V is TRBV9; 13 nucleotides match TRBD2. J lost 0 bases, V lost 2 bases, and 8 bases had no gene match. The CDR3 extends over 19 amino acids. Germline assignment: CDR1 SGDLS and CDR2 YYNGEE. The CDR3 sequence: CASSVGTSGATSSYNEQFF. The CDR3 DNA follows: TGTGCCAGCAGCGTCGGGACTAGCGGGGCAACCAGCTCCTACAATGAGCAGTTCTTC.

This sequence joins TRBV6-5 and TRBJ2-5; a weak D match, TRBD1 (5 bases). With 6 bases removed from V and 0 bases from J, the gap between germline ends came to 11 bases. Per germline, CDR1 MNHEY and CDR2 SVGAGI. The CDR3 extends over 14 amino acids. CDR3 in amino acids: CASSQEGDQETQYF. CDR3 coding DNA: TGTGCCAGCAGCCAGGAAGGGGACCAAGAGACCCAGTACTTC.